The 27 T cell receptor beta chains given below trace back to one sample, sequenced in a study of cytomegalovirus exposure and HLA in healthy donors. PCR amplification relied on 60 Vbeta primers (plus 13 Jbeta primers). Produced via immunoSEQ multiplex PCR; TCRdb's table is partial and in-frame only. This table holds 40,000 or so clones, approximately 78% found once. Source material: PBMCs. All receptors derive from a woman aged 25 to 45 in good health and CMV-seronegative.

The genes are TRBV29-1 and TRBJ1-2; TRBD1 is a possible D gene (6 bases). The CDR3 has 11 amino acids. V dropped 4 bases and J dropped 3 bases, with 6 bases sitting between them. Germline values: CDR1 SQVTM, CDR2 ANQGSEA. The CDR3 spells CSVGQDYGYTF. CDR3 sequence (DNA): TGCAGCGTTGGACAGGACTATGGCTACACCTTC. Variable domain in full (rest from reference TRBV29-1 and TRBJ1-2): SAVISQKPSRDICQRGTSLTIQCQVDSQVTMMFWYRQQPGQSLTLIATANQGSEATYESGFVIDKFPISRPNLTFSTLTVSNMSPEDSSIYLCSVGQDYGYTFGSGTRLTVV.

The chain couples TRBV7-6 to TRBJ2-5; 10 bases are a match to TRBD2. V gave up 1 base and J gave up 5 bases; unmatched junction bases: 10. The germline gives CDR1 SGHVS, CDR2 FNYEAQ. CDR3 size: 17 residues. CDR3 nucleotides: TGTGCCAGCAGCTTAGGACTAGCGGGTACGGGGCGGGAGACCCAGTACTTC. Its protein is CASSLGLAGTGRETQYF.

Details on this clone: The sample holds other DNA sequences that translate to the same CDR3. The V call is TRBV30, the J call TRBJ2-7; D is perhaps TRBD1 (5 bases). V gave up 2 bases and J gave up 3 bases, with 5 bases separating them. Germline V gene lookup returns CDR1 GTSNPN and CDR2 SVGIG (reference sequence). The CDR3 sequence is 11 residues long. CDR3: CAWSTGYEQYF. CDR3 bases: TGTGCCTGGAGTACAGGCTACGAGCAGTACTTC.

V gene TRBV7-2 combines with J gene TRBJ2-7, with no clear D. The CDR3 consists of 16 residues. The V end was cut by 1 base, the J end by 0 bases, with 13 bases between. Per germline, CDR1 SGHTA and CDR2 FQGNSA. CDR3 protein: CASSLGSYYISYEQYF. In DNA, the CDR3 is TGTGCCAGCAGCTTAGGGTCTTACTATATCTCCTACGAGCAGTACTTC.

This chain links TRBV29-1 with TRBJ1-1; D not resolved. The germline V gene has CDR1 SQVTM and CDR2 ANQGSEA. The CDR3 runs to 12 residues. Trimming shortened V by 7 bases and J by 1 base, and 10 bases separated the two germline ends. This CDR3 is CSGELGNTEAFF. CDR3 in DNA: TGCAGCGGGGAGCTCGGGAACACTGAAGCTTTCTTT.

The gene calls are TRBV19 and TRBJ1-2; D is unclear. Trimming cost V 1 base and J 8 bases, with 11 bases left between them. Germline V lookup: CDR1 LNHDA, CDR2 SQIVND (reference sequence). This CDR3 is 13 amino acids long. As DNA, the CDR3 is TGTGCCAGTAGTATAGTAACCTCTGGCGGCTACACCTTC. Translating gives CASSIVTSGGYTF.

This clone was observed a few times. This chain connects TRBV6-6 to TRBJ2-5; D remains unclear. CDR1 MNHNY and CDR2 SVGAGI come from the germline V gene (reference sequence). The CDR3 is 15 amino acids. V was trimmed by 0 bases and J by 5 bases, leaving 13 bases between them. In DNA form, the CDR3 reads TGTGCCAGCAGTTACTCGTCTACCTCCCTCGAGACCCAGTACTTC. Amino acid sequence: CASSYSSTSLETQYF.

This sequence joins TRBV15 and TRBJ2-3; tentative D call: TRBD2 (5 bases). Germline V CDR1 and CDR2: LNHNV, YYDKDF (reference sequence). This CDR3 is built from 14 residues. V was clipped by 0 bases and J by 6 bases, with 10 bases between them. Written as DNA, the CDR3 is TGTGCCACCAGCAGAGACCGCCCGGGGGATACGCAGTATTTT. Its translation is CATSRDRPGDTQYF.

This clone was observed a handful of times. The chain carries TRBV30 and TRBJ1-2, with D perhaps TRBD1 (5 bases). The V gene lost 4 bases and the J gene lost 4 bases, with 19 bases spanning the gap. This CDR3 comprises 15 residues. Looked up from germline, CDR1 is GTSNPN and CDR2 is SVGIG (reference sequence). This CDR3 reads CAWKATWGPGYGYTF. For the CDR3, the DNA is TGTGCCTGGAAGGCAACATGGGGCCCGGGCTATGGCTACACCTTC.

V usage is TRBV5-1 and J usage is TRBJ2-5; TRBD1 is a possible D gene (5 bases). V lost 2 bases and J lost 5, with 10 bases in between. Germline CDR1 SGHRS, CDR2 YFSETQ. CDR3 length: 13 amino acids. The CDR3 coding sequence is TGCGCCAGCAGCTTTGACAGTTTGGAGACCCAGTACTTC. Its protein is CASSFDSLETQYF.

The V gene is TRBV5-1, the J gene TRBJ2-5; 7 nucleotides line up with TRBD1. Germline values: CDR1 SGHRS, CDR2 YFSETQ. This CDR3 has 14 residues. The V gene end was trimmed by 4 bases and the J gene end by 2 bases; junction bases not matched to a gene: 5. CDR3 region: CASSTRDRQETQYF. In DNA form, the CDR3 reads TGCGCCAGCAGCACCCGGGACAGACAAGAGACCCAGTACTTC.

The chain combines TRBV7-2 with TRBJ2-7; possible D gene TRBD2, 5 bases. CDR1 SGHTA and CDR2 FQGNSA come from the germline V gene. Trimming shortened V by 5 bases and J by 7 bases, and 18 bases separated the two germline ends. The CDR3 length is 14 residues. The chain's CDR3 is CASSPGGRTREQYF. The CDR3 DNA reads TGTGCCAGCAGCCCCGGCGGGCGGACCCGGGAGCAGTACTTC.

This clone was detected once. The chain employs TRBV2 and TRBJ2-7; 9 nucleotides match TRBD2. This CDR3 region has 13 residues. Trimming removed 6 bases from V and 3 bases from J; junction bases left unmatched: 3. CDR1 is SNHLY and CDR2 is FYNNEI in the germline V gene. This CDR3 reads CASSGTSLYEQYF. CDR3 nucleotide sequence: TGTGCCAGCAGCGGGACTAGCCTCTACGAGCAGTACTTC.

The chain employs TRBV6-5 and TRBJ1-2; maybe TRBD1 (6 bases). V was clipped by 5 bases and J by 4 bases, with 14 bases between them. Germline CDR1 is MNHEY and CDR2 is SVGAGI. The CDR3 runs to 14 residues. The CDR3 DNA follows: TGTGCCAGCAGTCTGAACAGGGATGCCTATGGCTACACCTTC. It codes for CASSLNRDAYGYTF.

The chain uses TRBV30 and TRBJ2-1, with D hard to call. The CDR3 covers 15 residues. V lost 5 bases and J lost 5, with 19 bases in between. In germline, CDR1 is GTSNPN, CDR2 SVGIG (reference sequence). CDR3 loop: CAWANFGYQDNEQFF. The CDR3 DNA reads TGTGCCTGGGCCAATTTTGGGTACCAGGACAATGAGCAGTTCTTC. Variable domain in full (rest from reference TRBV30 and TRBJ2-1): SQTIHQWPATLVQPVGSPLSLECTVEGTSNPNLYWYRQAAGRGLQLLFYSVGIGQISSEVPQNLSASRPQDRQFILSSKKLLLSDSGFYLCAWANFGYQDNEQFFGPGTRLTVL.

This chain connects TRBV9 to TRBJ2-1; 9 nucleotides line up with TRBD1. This CDR3 is 12 amino acids long. V was pared by 6 bases and J by 7 bases, with 2 bases of the junction left unmatched. CDR1 and CDR2 (germline): SGDLS, YYNGEE. CDR3 region: CASTGQGNEQFF. The CDR3 bases are TGTGCCAGCACCGGACAGGGGAATGAGCAGTTCTTC. The entire variable domain, with the rest obtained from reference TRBV9 and TRBJ2-1, is as follows: DSGVTQTPKHLITATGQRVTLRCSPRSGDLSVYWYQQSLDQGLQFLIQYYNGEERAKGNILERFSAQQFPDLHSELNLSSLELGDSALYFCASTGQGNEQFFGPGTRLTVL.

J is TRBJ1-1 and V is TRBV30, with no clear D. The CDR3 totals 12 residues. The V and J ends lost 6 bases and 4 bases respectively, with 12 bases between them. Germline-derived CDR1 and CDR2 are GTSNPN and SVGIG (reference sequence). CDR3 DNA: TGTGCCTGCCTAATCGTTCGCACTGAAGCTTTCTTT. Its translation is CACLIVRTEAFF.

This chain links TRBV19 with TRBJ1-2; D gene unclear. The V gene's germline CDR1 is LNHDA and CDR2 SQIVND (reference sequence). CDR3 length: 13 residues. Deletions cut 3 bases from V and 3 bases from J, with 8 bases between. CDR3 protein: CASSMVGDYGYTF. The CDR3 nucleotides are TGTGCCAGTAGTATGGTGGGAGACTATGGCTACACCTTC.

This rearrangement joins TRBV7-2 to TRBJ1-5; the match to TRBD1 covers 10 bases. J lost 6 bases, V lost 4 bases, and 6 bases had no gene match. Per germline, CDR1 SGHTA and CDR2 FQGNSA. This CDR3 is built from 15 residues. The CDR3 DNA reads TGTGCCAGCAGCTCACGACAGGGGGCTGTTCAGCCCCAGCATTTT. This gives the protein CASSSRQGAVQPQHF.

This clone was seen a handful of times. The chain joins TRBV30 to TRBJ2-2; 12 nucleotides match TRBD2. This CDR3 has 15 amino acids. Germline V gives CDR1 GTSNPN, CDR2 SVGIG (reference sequence). The V gene end was trimmed by 7 bases and the J gene end by 6 bases; junction bases not matched to a gene: 9. The chain's CDR3 is CAFRLAGARAGELFF. The CDR3 region has the DNA TGTGCCTTCCGACTAGCGGGAGCTCGGGCCGGGGAGCTGTTTTTT.

The rearrangement joins TRBV6-1 to TRBJ2-5; 12 nucleotides match TRBD2. Germline V gene sequence: CDR1 MNHNS, CDR2 SASEGT. The V segment lost 6 bases and the J segment 2 bases; nucleotides outside the gene matches: 4. The CDR3 runs to 15 residues. This chain's CDR3 is CASSQLAGGQETQYF. The DNA for the CDR3 is TGTGCCAGCAGCCAACTAGCGGGGGGTCAAGAGACCCAGTACTTC.

This sequence joins TRBV7-7 and TRBJ1-1; no definite D call. V lost 1 base and J lost 3, with 6 bases in between. The CDR3 totals 13 residues. In germline, CDR1 is SSHAT, CDR2 FNYEAQ (reference sequence). The CDR3 sequence is CASSLDIYTEAFF. In nucleotides, the CDR3 is TGTGCCAGCAGCTTAGATATCTACACTGAAGCTTTCTTT.

The rearrangement uses TRBV29-1 and TRBJ2-3; possibly TRBD1 for D (5 bases). V gave up 4 bases and J gave up 4 bases, with 18 bases separating them. The CDR3 runs 15 residues. Germline V gene data show CDR1 as SQVTM and CDR2 as ANQGSEA. The CDR3 sequence: CSVVVWQGNADTQYF. In nucleotides, the CDR3 is TGCAGCGTTGTAGTGTGGCAGGGCAATGCAGATACGCAGTATTTT.

This clone was seen just once. The V call is TRBV21-1, the J call TRBJ2-7; the table's TRBD2 call for D was not verified on the DNA. TRBV21-1 is shown as a pseudogene. The CDR3 totals 17 residues. For the CDR3, the DNA is TGTGCCAGCAGGTGTTGGGGCAGGGAGGATTCGGTCTACGAGCAGTACTTC. It yields the protein CASRCWGREDSVYEQYF.

The V call is TRBV6-5, the J call TRBJ1-2; 7 bases line up with TRBD1. This CDR3 contains 13 residues. V was clipped by 3 bases and J by 8 bases; unmatched bases: 6. CDR1 is MNHEY and CDR2 is SVGAGI in the germline V gene. The CDR3 region is CASSYGPGGGYTF. The CDR3 nucleotides read TGTGCCAGCAGTTATGGCCCAGGGGGGGGCTACACCTTC.

The J gene is TRBJ2-1, the V gene TRBV30, with a possible D match to TRBD1 (5 bases). With 4 bases removed from V and 6 bases from J, the gap between germline ends came to 10 bases. This CDR3 is 12 amino acids long. Germline V gene data show CDR1 as GTSNPN and CDR2 as SVGIG (reference sequence). The CDR3 protein is CAWNLQGNEQFF. The CDR3 nucleotides read TGTGCCTGGAATCTCCAGGGCAATGAGCAGTTCTTC.

The chain carries TRBV7-2 and TRBJ1-5, with D possibly being TRBD1 (5 bases). Trimming removed 4 bases from V and 0 bases from J, with 16 bases in between. Germline assignment: CDR1 SGHTA and CDR2 FQGNSA. The CDR3 spans 17 residues. In DNA, the CDR3 is TGTGCCAGCAGCTCCGGGGGACGAGGGTATAGCAATCAGCCCCAGCATTTT. Amino acids: CASSSGGRGYSNQPQHF.